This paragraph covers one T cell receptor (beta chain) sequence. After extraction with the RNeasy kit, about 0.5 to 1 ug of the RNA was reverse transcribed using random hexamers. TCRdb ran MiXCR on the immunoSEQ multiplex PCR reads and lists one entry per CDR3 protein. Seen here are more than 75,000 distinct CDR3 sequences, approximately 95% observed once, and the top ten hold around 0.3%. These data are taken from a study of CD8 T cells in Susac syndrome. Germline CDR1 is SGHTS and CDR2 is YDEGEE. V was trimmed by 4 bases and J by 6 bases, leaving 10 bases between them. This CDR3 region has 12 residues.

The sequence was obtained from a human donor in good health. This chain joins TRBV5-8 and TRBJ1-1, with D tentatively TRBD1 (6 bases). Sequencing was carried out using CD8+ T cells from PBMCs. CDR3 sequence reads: CASSQGHPEAFF. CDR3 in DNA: TGTGCCAGCAGCCAGGGACACCCTGAAGCTTTCTTT.